This T cell receptor (beta chain) is from a study of chemoradiotherapy in HPV16-positive cancers. Samples were taken several times over chemoradiotherapy. Germline CDR1 is GTSNPN and CDR2 is SVGIG (reference sequence). The CDR3 covers 14 residues. Trimming pared 2 bases from V and 4 bases from J, leaving 12 bases between. Sequenced by immunoSEQ multiplex PCR; TCRdb stores in-frame clones only, minus some. The table records some 25,000 clones, around 94% of them present only once. The chain has TRBV30 and TRBJ1-5, with a weak D call TRBD1 (6 bases). Sample collection was performed from a patient who underwent chemoradiotherapy. The receptor's source is a human donor with HPV-associated anogenital cancer. CDR3 sequence: CAWSPGQPNQPQHF. Written as DNA, the CDR3 is TGTGCCTGGAGTCCCGGACAGCCAAATCAGCCCCAGCATTTT.